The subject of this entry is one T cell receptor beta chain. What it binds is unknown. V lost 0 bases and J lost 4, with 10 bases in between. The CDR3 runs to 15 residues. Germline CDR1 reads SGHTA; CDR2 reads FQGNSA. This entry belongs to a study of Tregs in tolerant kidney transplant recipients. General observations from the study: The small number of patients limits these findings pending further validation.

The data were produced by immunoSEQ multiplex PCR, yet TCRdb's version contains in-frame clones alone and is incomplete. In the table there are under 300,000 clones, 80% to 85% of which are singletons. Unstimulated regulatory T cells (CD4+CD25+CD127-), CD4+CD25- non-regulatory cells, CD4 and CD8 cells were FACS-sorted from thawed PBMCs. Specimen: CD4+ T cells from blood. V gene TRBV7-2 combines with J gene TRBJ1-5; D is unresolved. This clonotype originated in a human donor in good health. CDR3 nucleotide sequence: TGTGCCAGCAGCTTAGCGCAGACCAATAATCAGCCCCAGCATTTT. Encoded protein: CASSLAQTNNQPQHF. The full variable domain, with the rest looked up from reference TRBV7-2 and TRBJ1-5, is GAGVSQSPSNKVTEKGKDVELRCDPISGHTALYWYRQSLGQGLEFLIYFQGNSAPDKSGLPSDRFSAERTGGSVSTLTIQRTQQEDSAVYLCASSLAQTNNQPQHFGDGTRLSIL.